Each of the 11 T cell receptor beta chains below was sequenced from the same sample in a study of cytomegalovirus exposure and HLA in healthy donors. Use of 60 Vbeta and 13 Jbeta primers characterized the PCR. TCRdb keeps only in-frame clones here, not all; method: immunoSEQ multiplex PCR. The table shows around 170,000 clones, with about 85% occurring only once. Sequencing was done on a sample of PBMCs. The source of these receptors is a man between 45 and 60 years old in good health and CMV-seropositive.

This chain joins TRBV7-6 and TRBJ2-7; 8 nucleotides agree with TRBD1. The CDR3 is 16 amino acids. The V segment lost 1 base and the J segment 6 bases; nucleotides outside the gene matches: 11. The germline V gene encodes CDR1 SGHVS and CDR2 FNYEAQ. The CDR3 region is CASSLGDSGGLGEQYF. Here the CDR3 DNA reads TGTGCCAGCAGCTTAGGAGACTCAGGGGGCCTGGGCGAGCAGTACTTC.

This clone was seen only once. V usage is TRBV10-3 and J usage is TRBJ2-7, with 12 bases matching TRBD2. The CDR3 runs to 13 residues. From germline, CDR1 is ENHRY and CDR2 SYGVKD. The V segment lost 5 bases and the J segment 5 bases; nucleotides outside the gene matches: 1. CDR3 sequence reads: CAISRLAGDEQYF. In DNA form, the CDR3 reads TGTGCCATCAGTCGACTAGCGGGGGACGAGCAGTACTTC.

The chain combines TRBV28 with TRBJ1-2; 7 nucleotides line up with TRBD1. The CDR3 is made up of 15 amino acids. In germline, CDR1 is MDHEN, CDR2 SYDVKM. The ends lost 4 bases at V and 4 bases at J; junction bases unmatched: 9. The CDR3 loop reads CASSSRQGYLYGYTF. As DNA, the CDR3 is TGTGCCAGCAGTTCTCGACAGGGTTACCTCTATGGCTACACCTTC.

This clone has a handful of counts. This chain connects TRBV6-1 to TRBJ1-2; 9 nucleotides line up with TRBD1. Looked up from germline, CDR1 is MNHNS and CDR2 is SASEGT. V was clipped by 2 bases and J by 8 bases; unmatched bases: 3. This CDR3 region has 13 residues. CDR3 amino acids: CASSEMDRGGYTF. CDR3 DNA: TGTGCCAGCAGTGAAATGGACAGGGGCGGCTACACCTTC.

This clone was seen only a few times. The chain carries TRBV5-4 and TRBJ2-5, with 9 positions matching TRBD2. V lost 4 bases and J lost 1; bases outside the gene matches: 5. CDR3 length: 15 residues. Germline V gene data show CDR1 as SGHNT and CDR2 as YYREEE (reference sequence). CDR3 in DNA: TGTGCCAGCAGCAGAAAGCGGGGGGTCCAAGAGACCCAGTACTTC. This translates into CASSRKRGVQETQYF.

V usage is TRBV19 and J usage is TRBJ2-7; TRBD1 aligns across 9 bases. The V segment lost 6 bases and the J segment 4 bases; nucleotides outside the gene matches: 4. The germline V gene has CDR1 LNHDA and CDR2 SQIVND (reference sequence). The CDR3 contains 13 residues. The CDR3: CASSLDRGYEQYF. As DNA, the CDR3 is TGTGCCAGTAGCCTGGACAGGGGTTACGAGCAGTACTTC.

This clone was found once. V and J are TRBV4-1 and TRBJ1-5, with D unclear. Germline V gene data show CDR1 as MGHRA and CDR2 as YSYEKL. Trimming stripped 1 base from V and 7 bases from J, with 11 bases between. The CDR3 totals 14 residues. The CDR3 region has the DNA TGCGCCAGCAGCCAAGGGACTTTGAACCAGCCCCAGCATTTT. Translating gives CASSQGTLNQPQHF.

CDR3 protein: CASSVGWGGSRFEQFF. The CDR3 DNA sequence: TGTGCCAGCAGCGTAGGATGGGGAGGGTCGAGGTTTGAGCAGTTCTTC. This chain connects TRBV9 to TRBJ2-1, with 7 bases fitting TRBD2. Trimming cost V 0 bases and J 9 bases; bases outside gene matches: 12. Germline lookup yields CDR1 SGDLS and CDR2 YYNGEE. The CDR3 totals 16 residues.

The CDR3 bases are TGTGCCAGCTCGGCGGGAGTGGATGAGCAGTTCTTC. Its translation: CASSAGVDEQFF. The rearrangement joins TRBV11-3 to TRBJ2-1; 7 nucleotides line up with TRBD2. V shed 8 bases, J shed 8 bases, and the junction held 6 bases outside the gene matches. Germline V gene data show CDR1 as SGHNT and CDR2 as YENEEA. The length of the CDR3 is 12 residues.

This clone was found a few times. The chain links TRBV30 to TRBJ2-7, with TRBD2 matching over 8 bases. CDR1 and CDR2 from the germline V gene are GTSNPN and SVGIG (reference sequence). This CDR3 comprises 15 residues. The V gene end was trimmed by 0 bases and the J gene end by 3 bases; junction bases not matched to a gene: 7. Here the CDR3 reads CAWSVRAGARYEQYF. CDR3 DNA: TGTGCCTGGAGTGTACGAGCGGGGGCCCGCTACGAGCAGTACTTC.

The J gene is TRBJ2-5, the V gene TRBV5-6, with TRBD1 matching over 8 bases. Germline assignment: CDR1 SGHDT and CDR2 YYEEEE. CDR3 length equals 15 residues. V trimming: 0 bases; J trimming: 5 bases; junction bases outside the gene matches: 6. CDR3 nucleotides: TGTGCCAGCAGCTTGGGCGGCGACAGGGGCGAGACCCAGTACTTC. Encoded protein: CASSLGGDRGETQYF.